Reported below is one T cell receptor beta chain. Participants, roughly 18 to 89 years old, spanned more than 20 US areas. This entry belongs to a study of blood T cell repertoires in COVID-19. Study as a whole: Sites across the United States, Italy and Spain contributed samples from acute and convalescent COVID-19.

Clones were sequenced by immunoSEQ multiplex PCR, and TCRdb holds only the in-frame ones, with some missing. The sample has fewer than 200,000 clones; around 80% are singletons. Deletions cut 5 bases from V and 0 bases from J, with 11 bases between. Germline CDR1 is LNHDA and CDR2 is SQIVND (reference sequence). The CDR3 spans 15 residues. This chain joins TRBV19 and TRBJ2-1, with D uncertain. Sequencing used PBMCs or T cells enriched from blood (not recorded which). This clonotype originated in a man aged 50 to 60 who had recovered from COVID-19. The CDR3 region has the DNA TGTGCCAGTAGTGTAAACAGTGGCTCCTACAATGAGCAGTTCTTC. Amino acid sequence: CASSVNSGSYNEQFF.